Following are 25 T cell receptor beta chains from one sample sequenced in a study of human T cells and chemical hapten exposure (dated by TCRdb to about 2021). Reading the label with the study, this specimen's time point is: pre-sensitization, week 0. The intended sense of this specimen's treatment or condition label: therapeutic diphenylcyclopropenone sensitization with weekly scalp DPC. Library prep was done by RACE. Sequencing was performed on a NextSeq 500. The public reads were reanalyzed by TCRdb: fastp trimming at Q25, MiXCR alignment, in-frame beta chains only. Rows are combined by CDR3 protein, so each entry shows the most common genes and DNA. This sample is represented by 62,000 or so distinct CDR3 sequences; 11% of them were singletons. The top ten clonotypes cover about 5.2% of the sample. The sequencing here drew on whole blood, taken in connection with sensitization to the hapten diphenylcyclopropenone (DPC). The receptors originated from a woman aged 50 to 60 with alopecia areata. Some clones in this sample may be carry-over from other donors' samples.

This chain joins TRBV20-1 and TRBJ2-7; D remains ambiguous. Per germline, CDR1 DFQATT and CDR2 SNEGSKA (reference sequence). The CDR3 extends over 14 amino acids. V was cut by 0 bases and J by 2 bases, with 11 bases left in between. CDR3 in DNA: TGCAGTGCTAGAGAGGTAGTGTGGGCCTACGAGCAGTACTTC. It translates to CSAREVVWAYEQYF.

At least ten counts were recorded for this clonotype. V and J are TRBV7-2 and TRBJ2-3; TRBD1 agrees at 7 bases. Germline assignment: CDR1 SGHTA and CDR2 FQGNSA. The CDR3 has 17 residues. Trimming removed 4 bases from V and 5 bases from J; junction bases left unmatched: 15. The CDR3 region has the DNA TGTGCCAGCAGCTCGTGGGCAGGGGGAGATCGGGTAGATACGCAGTATTTT. It codes for CASSSWAGGDRVDTQYF.

This clonotype was found many times. The chain has TRBV12-3 or TRBV12-4 and TRBJ2-3, with D tentatively TRBD1 (6 bases). The CDR3 has 17 residues. V lost 5 bases, J lost 1 base, and 19 bases lay in between. The DNA of the CDR3 is TGTGCCAGCAGTCCCTTGGGCCGACAGGAGGGCACAGATACGCAGTATTTT. Its protein product is CASSPLGRQEGTDTQYF.

This chain connects TRBV7-2 to TRBJ2-5; weak D call: TRBD2 (6 bases). Trimming pared 1 base from V and 6 bases from J, leaving 15 bases between. The germline CDR1 and CDR2 sequences are SGHTA and FQGNSA. The CDR3 sequence is 15 residues long. The CDR3 protein is CASSLGGTRKKTQYF. CDR3 nucleotides: TGTGCCAGCAGCTTAGGCGGGACGAGGAAAAAGACCCAGTACTTC.

In this sample, this clonotype turned up a few times. The V call is TRBV4-3, the J call TRBJ2-7, with a tentative D call TRBD1 (5 bases). Germline V gives CDR1 LGHNA, CDR2 YSLEER. V lost 0 bases and J 3 bases, leaving 12 bases between the germline ends. This CDR3 spans 15 amino acids. As DNA, the CDR3 is TGCGCCAGCAGCCAAGATCCAGGGTTAGGCTACGAGCAGTACTTC. Its translation: CASSQDPGLGYEQYF.

As for this clonotype: A read error is possible here, since a much larger clone lies one base away. The genes are TRBV20-1 and TRBJ1-1, with D possibly being TRBD1 (5 bases). CDR3 length: 15 residues. Germline values: CDR1 DFQATT, CDR2 SNEGSKA (reference sequence). The CDR3 sequence: CSTRTLGGVNTEAFF. The CDR3 DNA sequence: TGCAGTACTAGAACACTGGGAGGGGTGAACACTGAAGCTTTCTTT.

This clonotype has ten or more counts. V and J are TRBV7-7 and TRBJ2-2; D not certain. The germline gives CDR1 SSHAT, CDR2 FNYEAQ (reference sequence). The V end lost 4 bases, the J end lost 2 bases, and 14 bases lay between the germline ends. The CDR3 extends over 16 amino acids. CDR3 DNA sequence: TGTGCCAGCAGCTCCCAGCCGGCCGTAAACACCGGGGAGCTGTTTTTT. It is translated as CASSSQPAVNTGELFF.

This clonotype was observed a few times. The chain uses TRBV5-4 and TRBJ2-5; TRBD2 aligns across 8 bases. With 4 bases clipped from V and 4 bases from J, the junction kept 6 bases outside the gene matches. Per germline, CDR1 SGHNT and CDR2 YYREEE (reference sequence). This CDR3 has 14 amino acids. The DNA for the CDR3 is TGTGCCAGCAGCCCCCAAGCGGGAGCAGAGACCCAGTACTTC. Its translation: CASSPQAGAETQYF.

This clonotype has at least ten counts. This chain connects TRBV11-3 to TRBJ2-1; D is possibly TRBD2 (6 bases). V lost 2 bases and J 4 bases, leaving 12 bases between the germline ends. Germline-derived CDR1 and CDR2 are SGHNT and YENEEA. This CDR3 spans 15 amino acids. DNA for the CDR3: TGTGCCAGCAGCTTATCGCAGGAGGGTTACAATGAGCAGTTCTTC. This gives the protein CASSLSQEGYNEQFF.

This clonotype was recorded a few times. V usage is TRBV7-8 and J usage is TRBJ2-2; the D gene is possibly TRBD2 (7 bases). Trimming shortened V by 4 bases and J by 5 bases, and 17 bases separated the two germline ends. The CDR3 consists of 16 residues. Germline lookup yields CDR1 SGHVS and CDR2 FQNEAQ. In DNA, the CDR3 is TGTGCCAGCAGCTCCCGGGGGGACATCGCTACCGGGGAGCTGTTTTTT. Translating it yields CASSSRGDIATGELFF.

The J gene is TRBJ1-3, the V gene TRBV6-5; D gene unclear. The germline CDR1 and CDR2 sequences are MNHEY and SVGAGI. Trimming removed 6 bases at V and 9 bases at J, with 18 bases between. The CDR3 sequence is 14 residues long. CDR3 sequence reads: CASRNLGREATIYF. CDR3 DNA sequence: TGTGCCAGCAGAAACCTTGGACGGGAAGCCACCATATATTTT.

This clonotype occurred many times. J is TRBJ2-3 and V is TRBV7-2; weak D call: TRBD2 (7 bases). The V end was cut by 0 bases, the J end by 5 bases, with 12 bases between. This CDR3 has 15 residues. Germline lookup yields CDR1 SGHTA and CDR2 FQGNSA. CDR3 region: CASSLAGGRVDTQYF. The DNA for the CDR3 is TGTGCCAGCAGCTTAGCGGGGGGGCGGGTAGATACGCAGTATTTT.

This rearrangement joins TRBV28 to TRBJ1-5; no clear D. The V gene lost 7 bases and the J gene lost 5 bases, with 12 bases spanning the gap. The CDR3 runs to 13 residues. Germline V CDR1 and CDR2: MDHEN, SYDVKM. The DNA for the CDR3 is TGTGCCAGCACCCCCCCCCGGGATCAGCCCCAGCATTTT. Protein sequence: CASTPPRDQPQHF.

This clonotype came up a few times. The J gene is TRBJ1-4, the V gene TRBV11-3, with TRBD1 identical over 9 bases. Germline CDR1 reads SGHNT; CDR2 reads YENEEA. Trimming removed 5 bases from V and 7 bases from J; junction bases left unmatched: 11. The CDR3 has 16 amino acids. CDR3 nucleotides: TGTGCCAGCAGCAACTTAACCGGGACAGGGTTTGAAAAACTGTTTTTT. Encoded protein: CASSNLTGTGFEKLFF.

The table lists this clonotype with many counts. CDR3 region: CSVGSMWAETQYF. The CDR3 nucleotides are TGCAGCGTTGGTTCCATGTGGGCAGAGACCCAGTACTTC. V is TRBV29-1 and J is TRBJ2-5; D gene ambiguous. Germline V lookup: CDR1 SQVTM, CDR2 ANQGSEA. This CDR3 spans 13 amino acids. V was pared by 4 bases and J by 4 bases, with 13 bases between.

This clonotype was picked up a small number of times. V is TRBV5-1 and J is TRBJ2-2; TRBD1 matches at 9 bases. Trimming at V came to 8 bases and at J to 11 bases, leaving 13 bases not matched to a gene. The CDR3 contains 14 residues. Germline V CDR1 and CDR2: SGHRS, YFSETQ. The CDR3 DNA reads as TGCGCCAGTCATCTGGGACAGGGAAACACTGAGCTGTTTTTT. Its translation is CASHLGQGNTELFF. The full variable domain, with the rest looked up from reference TRBV5-1 and TRBJ2-2, is KAGVTQTPRYLIKTRGQQVTLSCSPISGHRSVSWYQQTPGQGLQFLFEYFSETQRNKGNFPGRFSGRQFSNSRSEMNVSTLELGDSALYLCASHLGQGNTELFFGEGSRLTVL.

This clonotype was found a few times. This chain links TRBV27 with TRBJ2-2; a possible D gene is TRBD2 (5 bases). V dropped 7 bases and J dropped 1 base, with 13 bases sitting between them. Germline assignment: CDR1 MNHEY and CDR2 SMNVEV (reference sequence). The CDR3 consists of 15 residues. Here the CDR3 reads CASTYSAVNTGELFF. CDR3 DNA sequence: TGTGCCAGCACCTATTCAGCGGTGAACACCGGGGAGCTGTTTTTT.

This clonotype was seen at least ten times. V usage is TRBV18 and J usage is TRBJ2-1; TRBD2 agrees at 10 bases. Per the germline V gene, CDR1 is KGHSH and CDR2 is LQKENI. The V and J ends lost 6 bases and 7 bases, in that order; junction bases with no gene match: 6. There are 14 residues in the CDR3. The CDR3 DNA reads as TGTGCCAGCTCGCCTAGCGGGGGTCTGAATGAGCAGTTCTTC. This translates into CASSPSGGLNEQFF. Looking up the rest from reference TRBV18 and TRBJ2-1 gives the full variable domain: NAGVMQNPRHLVRRRGQEARLRCSPMKGHSHVYWYRQLPEEGLKFMVYLQKENIIDESGMPKERFSAEFPKEGPSILRIQQVVRGDSAAYFCASSPSGGLNEQFFGPGTRLTVL.

This clonotype was counted many times. The DNA for the CDR3 is TGTGCCAGCAGTTACCCAATTCAGGGAAACACAGATACGCAGTATTTT. Translating it yields CASSYPIQGNTDTQYF. The chain is built from TRBV6-2 or TRBV6-3 and TRBJ2-3; possibly TRBD1 for D (5 bases). Germline-derived CDR1 and CDR2 are MNHEY and SVGEGT. The CDR3 covers 16 residues. The V gene lost 2 bases and the J gene lost 2 bases, with 14 bases spanning the gap.

Ten or more counts support this clonotype. The rearrangement joins TRBV29-1 to TRBJ2-6, with D tentatively TRBD2 (5 bases). The CDR3 has 15 residues. Germline V gives CDR1 SQVTM, CDR2 ANQGSEA. V lost 6 bases and J lost 4, with 16 bases in between. CDR3 residues: CSVAERTAGANVLTF. CDR3 DNA: TGCAGCGTAGCGGAGCGGACGGCCGGGGCCAACGTCCTGACTTTC. The full variable domain, its missing parts supplied by reference TRBV29-1 and TRBJ2-6, is SAVISQKPSRDICQRGTSLTIQCQVDSQVTMMFWYRQQPGQSLTLIATANQGSEATYESGFVIDKFPISRPNLTFSTLTVSNMSPEDSSIYLCSVAERTAGANVLTFGAGSRLTVL.

The chain combines TRBV30 with TRBJ2-2; the D gene is possibly TRBD1 (5 bases). The germline V and J ends were trimmed by 3 bases and 1 base, with 12 bases remaining between them. Per the germline V gene, CDR1 is GTSNPN and CDR2 is SVGIG (reference sequence). The CDR3 totals 15 residues. The CDR3 DNA reads as TGTGCCTGGAGAGGAGACAGTCTGAACACCGGGGAGCTGTTTTTT. This translates into CAWRGDSLNTGELFF.

This clonotype was seen repeatedly, ten times or more. The chain couples TRBV4-2 to TRBJ1-2, with D possibly matching TRBD1 (6 bases). The germline gives CDR1 LGHNA, CDR2 YNFKEQ. This CDR3 has 13 residues. Trimming pared 4 bases from V and 6 bases from J, leaving 12 bases between. The CDR3 nucleotides read TGTGCCAGCAGCCGCCCGACAGGAGATGGCTACACCTTC. As protein: CASSRPTGDGYTF.

The sample holds a few counts of this clonotype. The rearrangement joins TRBV29-1 to TRBJ1-1; D is unclear. This CDR3 comprises 11 residues. Germline CDR1 SQVTM, CDR2 ANQGSEA. Deletions cut 3 bases from V and 8 bases from J, with 10 bases between. CDR3 DNA: TGCAGCGTTGAGAAACGGCCCGAAGCTTTCTTT. Translating gives CSVEKRPEAFF.

The J gene is TRBJ2-7, the V gene TRBV7-2; 7 nucleotides agree with TRBD1. V lost 5 bases to trimming and J lost 2 bases; unmatched junction nucleotides: 9. The CDR3 runs 15 residues. The germline V gene has CDR1 SGHTA and CDR2 FQGNSA. The CDR3 DNA sequence: TGTGCCAGCAGCCGTGGGCCAGGGGGAACCTACGAGCAGTACTTC. This encodes CASSRGPGGTYEQYF.

This rearrangement joins TRBV4-2 to TRBJ1-1, with 7 nucleotides matching TRBD1. CDR3 length equals 15 residues. From germline, CDR1 is LGHNA and CDR2 YNFKEQ. The trim removed 0 bases at V and 8 bases at J, leaving 9 bases unmatched. The CDR3 reads CASSQEITGEAEAFF. CDR3 sequence (DNA): TGTGCCAGCAGCCAAGAAATTACAGGGGAGGCAGAAGCTTTCTTT.